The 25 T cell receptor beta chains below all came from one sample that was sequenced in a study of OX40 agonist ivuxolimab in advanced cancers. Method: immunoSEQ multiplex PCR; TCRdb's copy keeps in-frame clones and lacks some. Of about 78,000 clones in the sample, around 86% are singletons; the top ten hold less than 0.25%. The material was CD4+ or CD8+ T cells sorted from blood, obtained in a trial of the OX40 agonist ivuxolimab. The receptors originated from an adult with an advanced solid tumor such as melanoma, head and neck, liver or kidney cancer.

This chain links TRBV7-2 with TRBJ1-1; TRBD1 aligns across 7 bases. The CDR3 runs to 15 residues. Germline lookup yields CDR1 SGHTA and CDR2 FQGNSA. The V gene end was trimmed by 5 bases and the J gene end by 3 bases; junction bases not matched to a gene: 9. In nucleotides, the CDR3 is TGTGCCAGCAGCCGGACCGGGACAGACTACACTGAAGCTTTCTTT. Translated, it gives CASSRTGTDYTEAFF.

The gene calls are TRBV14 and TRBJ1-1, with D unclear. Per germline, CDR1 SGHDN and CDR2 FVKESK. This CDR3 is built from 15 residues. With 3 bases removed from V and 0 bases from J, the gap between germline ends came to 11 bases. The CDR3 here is CASSQIPGMNTEAFF. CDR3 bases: TGTGCCAGCAGCCAGATTCCGGGAATGAACACTGAAGCTTTCTTT.

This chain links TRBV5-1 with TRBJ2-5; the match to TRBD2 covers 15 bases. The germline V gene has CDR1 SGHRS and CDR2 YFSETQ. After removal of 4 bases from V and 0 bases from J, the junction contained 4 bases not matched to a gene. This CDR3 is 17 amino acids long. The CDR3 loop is CASSVGLAGGYQETQYF. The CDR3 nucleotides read TGCGCCAGCAGCGTAGGACTAGCGGGAGGGTACCAAGAGACCCAGTACTTC.

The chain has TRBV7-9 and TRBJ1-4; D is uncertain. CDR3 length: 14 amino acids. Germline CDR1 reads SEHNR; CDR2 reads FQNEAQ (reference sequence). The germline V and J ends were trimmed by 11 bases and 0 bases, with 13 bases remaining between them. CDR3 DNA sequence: TGTGCCGCTGGGCGGGTCTCAACTAATGAAAAACTGTTTTTT. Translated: CAAGRVSTNEKLFF. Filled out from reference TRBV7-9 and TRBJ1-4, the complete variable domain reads DTGVSQNPRHKITKRGQNVTFRCDPISEHNRLYWYRQTLGQGPEFLTYFQNEAQLEKSRLLSDRFSAERPKGSFSTLEIQRTEQGDSAMYLCAAGRVSTNEKLFFGSGTQLSVL.

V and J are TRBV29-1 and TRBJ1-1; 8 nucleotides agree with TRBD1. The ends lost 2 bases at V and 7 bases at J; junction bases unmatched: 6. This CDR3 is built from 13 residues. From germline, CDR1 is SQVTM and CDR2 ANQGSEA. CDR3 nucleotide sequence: TGCAGCGTTGAACTGGACAGGGCCCATGAAGCTTTCTTT. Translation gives CSVELDRAHEAFF.

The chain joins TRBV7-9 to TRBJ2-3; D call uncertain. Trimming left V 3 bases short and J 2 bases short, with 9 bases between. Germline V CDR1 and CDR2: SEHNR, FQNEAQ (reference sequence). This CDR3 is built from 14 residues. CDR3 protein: CASSLWQHTDTQYF. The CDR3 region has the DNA TGTGCCAGCAGCTTGTGGCAGCACACAGATACGCAGTATTTT.

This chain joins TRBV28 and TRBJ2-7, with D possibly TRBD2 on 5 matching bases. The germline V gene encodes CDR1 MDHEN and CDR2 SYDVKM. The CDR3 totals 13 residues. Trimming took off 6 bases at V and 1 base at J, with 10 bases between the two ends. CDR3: CASSPTISYEQYF. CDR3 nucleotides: TGTGCCAGCAGCCCGACTATATCCTACGAGCAGTACTTC.

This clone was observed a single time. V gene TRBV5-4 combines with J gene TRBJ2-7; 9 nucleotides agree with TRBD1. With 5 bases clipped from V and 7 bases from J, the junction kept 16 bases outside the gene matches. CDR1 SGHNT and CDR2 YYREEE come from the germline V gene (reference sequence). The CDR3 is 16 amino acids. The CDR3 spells CASSPAGAQGAGEQYF. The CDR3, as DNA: TGTGCCAGCAGTCCCGCGGGGGCACAGGGGGCGGGTGAGCAGTACTTC.

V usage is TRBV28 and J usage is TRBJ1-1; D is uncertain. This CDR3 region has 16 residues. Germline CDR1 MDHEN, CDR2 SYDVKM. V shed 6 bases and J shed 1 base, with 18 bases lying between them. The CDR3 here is CASSLLTPVKNTEAFF. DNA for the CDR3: TGTGCCAGCAGCCTGCTTACACCCGTTAAGAACACTGAAGCTTTCTTT.

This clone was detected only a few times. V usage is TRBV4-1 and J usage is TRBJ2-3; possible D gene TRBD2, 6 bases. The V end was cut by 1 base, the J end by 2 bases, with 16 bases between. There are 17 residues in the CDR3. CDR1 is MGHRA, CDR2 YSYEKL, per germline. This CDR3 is CASSQGAVRETTDTQYF. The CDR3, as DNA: TGCGCCAGCAGCCAAGGCGCCGTTCGGGAGACCACAGATACGCAGTATTTT.

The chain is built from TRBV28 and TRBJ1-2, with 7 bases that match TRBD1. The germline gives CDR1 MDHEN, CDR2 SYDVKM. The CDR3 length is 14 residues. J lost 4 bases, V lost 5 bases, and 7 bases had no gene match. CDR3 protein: CASSPDTGVYGYTF. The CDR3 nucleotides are TGTGCCAGCAGTCCCGACACAGGGGTCTATGGCTACACCTTC.

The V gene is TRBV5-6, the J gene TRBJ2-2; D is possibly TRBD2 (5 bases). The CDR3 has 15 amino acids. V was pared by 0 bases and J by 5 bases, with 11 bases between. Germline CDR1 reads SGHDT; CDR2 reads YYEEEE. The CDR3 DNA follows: TGTGCCAGCAGCTTGGACGGGATTGGTACCGGGGAGCTGTTTTTT. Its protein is CASSLDGIGTGELFF. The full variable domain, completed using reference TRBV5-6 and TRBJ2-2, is DAGVTQSPTHLIKTRGQQVTLRCSPKSGHDTVSWYQQALGQGPQFIFQYYEEEERQRGNFPDRFSGHQFPNYSSELNVNALLLGDSALYLCASSLDGIGTGELFFGEGSRLTVL.

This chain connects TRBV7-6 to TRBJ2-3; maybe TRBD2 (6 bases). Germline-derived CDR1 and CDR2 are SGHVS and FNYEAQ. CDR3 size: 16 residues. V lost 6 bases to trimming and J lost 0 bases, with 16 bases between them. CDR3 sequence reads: CASSLEAGVSTDTQYF. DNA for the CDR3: TGTGCCAGCAGTTTGGAAGCGGGTGTGAGCACAGATACGCAGTATTTT. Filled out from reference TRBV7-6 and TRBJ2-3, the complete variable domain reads GAGVSQSPRYKVTKRGQDVALRCDPISGHVSLYWYRQALGQGPEFLTYFNYEAQQDKSGLPNDRFSAERPEGSISTLTIQRTEQRDSAMYRCASSLEAGVSTDTQYFGPGTRLTVL.

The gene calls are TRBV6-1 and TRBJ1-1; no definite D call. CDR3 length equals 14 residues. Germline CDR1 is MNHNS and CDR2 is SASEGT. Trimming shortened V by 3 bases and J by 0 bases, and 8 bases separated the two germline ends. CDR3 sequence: CASSDLLMNTEAFF. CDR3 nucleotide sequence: TGTGCCAGCAGTGATCTCCTAATGAACACTGAAGCTTTCTTT.

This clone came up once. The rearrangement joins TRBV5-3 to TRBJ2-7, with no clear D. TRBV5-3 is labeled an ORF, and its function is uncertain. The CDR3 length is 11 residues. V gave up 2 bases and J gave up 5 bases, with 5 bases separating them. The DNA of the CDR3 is TGTGCCAGAAGCTTCCGGCACGAGCAGTACTTC. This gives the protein CARSFRHEQYF.

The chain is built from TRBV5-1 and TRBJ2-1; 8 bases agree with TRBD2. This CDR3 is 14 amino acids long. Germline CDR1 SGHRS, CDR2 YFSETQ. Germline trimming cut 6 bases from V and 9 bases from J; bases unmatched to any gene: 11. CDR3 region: CASTPTGGRVEQFF. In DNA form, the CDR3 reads TGCGCCAGCACCCCGACGGGGGGGCGGGTTGAGCAGTTCTTC.

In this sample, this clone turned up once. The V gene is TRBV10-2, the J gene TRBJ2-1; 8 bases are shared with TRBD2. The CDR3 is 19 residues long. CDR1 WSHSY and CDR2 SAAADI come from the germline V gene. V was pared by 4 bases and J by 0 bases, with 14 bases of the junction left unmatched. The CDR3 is CASSGSRTSHRSSYNEQFF. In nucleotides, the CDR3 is TGCGCCAGCAGTGGGAGCCGGACTAGCCACCGAAGCTCCTACAATGAGCAGTTCTTC.

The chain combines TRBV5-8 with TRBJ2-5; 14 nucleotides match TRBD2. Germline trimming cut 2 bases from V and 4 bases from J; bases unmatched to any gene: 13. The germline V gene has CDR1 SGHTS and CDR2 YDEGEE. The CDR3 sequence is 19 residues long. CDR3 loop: CASSLFVGTSGSVRETQYF. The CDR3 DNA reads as TGTGCCAGCAGCTTATTCGTGGGGACTAGCGGGAGCGTAAGAGAGACCCAGTACTTC. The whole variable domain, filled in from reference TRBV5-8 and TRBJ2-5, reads EAGVTQSPTHLIKTRGQQATLRCSPISGHTSVYWYQQALGLGLQFLLWYDEGEERNRGNFPPRFSGRQFPNYSSELNVNALELEDSALYLCASSLFVGTSGSVRETQYFGPGTRLLVL.

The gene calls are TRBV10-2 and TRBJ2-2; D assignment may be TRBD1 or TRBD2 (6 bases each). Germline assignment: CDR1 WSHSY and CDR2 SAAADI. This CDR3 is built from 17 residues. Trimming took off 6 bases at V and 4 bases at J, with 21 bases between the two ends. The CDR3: CASRGGLINDLTGELFF. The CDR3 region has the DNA TGCGCCAGCAGAGGGGGGCTTATTAATGACCTCACCGGGGAGCTGTTTTTT.

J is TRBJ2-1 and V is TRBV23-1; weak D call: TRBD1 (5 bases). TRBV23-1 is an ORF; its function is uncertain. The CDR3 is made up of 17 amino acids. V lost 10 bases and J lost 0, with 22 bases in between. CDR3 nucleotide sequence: TGCGCCACCTACAGGCAGGGAATCATTAGCTCCTACAATGAGCAGTTCTTC. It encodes CATYRQGIISSYNEQFF.

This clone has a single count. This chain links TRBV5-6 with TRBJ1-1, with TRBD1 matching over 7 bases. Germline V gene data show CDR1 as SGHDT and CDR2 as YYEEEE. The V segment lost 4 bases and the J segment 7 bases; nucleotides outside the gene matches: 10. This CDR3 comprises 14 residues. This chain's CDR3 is CASSQGQGGVEAFF. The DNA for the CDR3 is TGTGCCAGCAGCCAGGGGCAGGGGGGAGTTGAAGCTTTCTTT.

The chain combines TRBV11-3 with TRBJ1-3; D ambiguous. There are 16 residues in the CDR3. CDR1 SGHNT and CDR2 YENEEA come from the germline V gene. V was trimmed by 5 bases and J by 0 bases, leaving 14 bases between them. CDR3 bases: TGTGCCAGCAGCACTAGAGCCACGTTCTCTGGAAACACCATATATTTT. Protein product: CASSTRATFSGNTIYF.

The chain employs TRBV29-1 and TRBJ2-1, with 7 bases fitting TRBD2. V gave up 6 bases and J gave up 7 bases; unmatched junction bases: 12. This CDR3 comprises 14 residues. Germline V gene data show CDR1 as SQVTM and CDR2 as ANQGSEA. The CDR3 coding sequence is TGCAGCGTGGGCGTACTAGGGAGGGAGAATGAGCAGTTCTTC. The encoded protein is CSVGVLGRENEQFF.

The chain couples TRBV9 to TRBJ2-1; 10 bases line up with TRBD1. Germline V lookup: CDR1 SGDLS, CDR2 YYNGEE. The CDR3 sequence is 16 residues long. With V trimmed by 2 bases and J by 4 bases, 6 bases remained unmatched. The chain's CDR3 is CASSVATGGLYNEQFF. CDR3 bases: TGTGCCAGCAGCGTGGCGACAGGGGGCCTGTACAATGAGCAGTTCTTC. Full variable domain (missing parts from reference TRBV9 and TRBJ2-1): DSGVTQTPKHLITATGQRVTLRCSPRSGDLSVYWYQQSLDQGLQFLIQYYNGEERAKGNILERFSAQQFPDLHSELNLSSLELGDSALYFCASSVATGGLYNEQFFGPGTRLTVL.

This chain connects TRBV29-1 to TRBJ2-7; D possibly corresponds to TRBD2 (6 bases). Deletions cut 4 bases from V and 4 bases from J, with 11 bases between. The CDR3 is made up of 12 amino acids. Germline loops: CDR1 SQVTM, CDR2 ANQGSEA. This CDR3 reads CSVGSSVYEQYF. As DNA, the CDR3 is TGCAGCGTTGGTTCTAGCGTATACGAGCAGTACTTC.